Listed below are T cell receptor beta chains from one sample, sequenced in a study of cytomegalovirus exposure and HLA in healthy donors. Sequencing was performed with immunoSEQ multiplex PCR; in TCRdb, only in-frame clones are kept and a portion is missing. The sample holds about 150,000 clones, 75% to 80% seen once. The specimen was PBMCs. These receptors were taken from a woman in her twenties or thirties in good health and CMV-seronegative. The CDR3 runs from the conserved cysteine through the conserved F or W. The D gene is left open where the match is weak. Clone size, where shown, is once, few, many, or a class for clones that have expanded.

-	TRBV5-8	-	TRBJ1-5	TGTGCCAGCAGCTTGGAAATCAGGGGCGAACAGCCCCAGCATTTT	CASSLEIRGEQPQHF
-	TRBV5-1	-	TRBJ2-7	TGCGCCAGCAGCTTAGAATCGGCAGGCTACTCCTACGAGCAGTACTTC	CASSLESAGYSYEQYF
-	TRBV4-3	TRBD2	TRBJ2-1	TGCGCCAGCAGCCCTCGTGGACTAGCGGGGGCCTTATACAATGAGCAGTTCTTC	CASSPRGLAGALYNEQFF
-	TRBV5-4	-	TRBJ2-2	TGTGCCAGCAGCCCCCGGGCCGGGGAGCTGTTTTTT	CASSPRAGELFF
-	TRBV19	TRBD1	TRBJ1-2	TGTGCCAGTAGTAAACCCAACAGGGGAGGCTATGGCTACACCTTC	CASSKPNRGGYGYTF
-	TRBV5-4	-	TRBJ1-1	TGTGCCAGCAGCTCGCCCAGGGTTGGAAGCACTGAAGCTTTCTTT	CASSSPRVGSTEAFF
once	TRBV9	-	TRBJ1-3	TGTGCCAGCAGCGTAGGCTCCGGCGGGGGAGGCGTTGGAAACACCATATATTTT	CASSVGSGGGGVGNTIYF
-	TRBV7-2	-	TRBJ1-1	TGTGCCAGCAGCTCCCTAACTGAAGCTTTCTTT	CASSSLTEAFF
-	TRBV7-9	-	TRBJ1-4	TGTGCCAGCAGCTTATACACAACTAATGAAAAACTGTTTTTT	CASSLYTTNEKLFF
-	TRBV6-1	-	TRBJ2-2	TGTGCCAGCAGTGAAGGGGGCCGTACCGGGGAGCTGTTTTTT	CASSEGGRTGELFF
-	TRBV29-1	TRBD2	TRBJ2-1	TGCAGCGTTGAAGATAAGACTAGCGGGGGGGCCTACAATGAGCAGTTCTTC	CSVEDKTSGGAYNEQFF
-	TRBV27	TRBD2	TRBJ2-2	TGTGCCAGCAGCCGGCGGGGGGCCCTCGGCGGGGAGCTGTTTTTT	CASSRRGALGGELFF
-	TRBV4-1	TRBD2	TRBJ2-2	TGCGCCAGCAGCCACCCTAGCGGGGGGCTCGGGGAGCTGTTTTTT	CASSHPSGGLGELFF
once	TRBV18	TRBD2	TRBJ2-1	TGTGCCAGCTCACCACCGCTAGCGGGGGGGTATGAGCAGTTCTTC	CASSPPLAGGYEQFF
-	TRBV28	-	TRBJ1-1	TGTGCCAGCAGTTTGGCGGAGGGAGCTTTCTTT	CASSLAEGAFF
-	TRBV5-1	TRBD2	TRBJ2-7	TGCGCCAGCTACACCGCTAGCGGGTCCTACGAGCAGTACTTC	CASYTASGSYEQYF
-	TRBV19	-	TRBJ1-2	TGTGCCAGTAGTATAGGATGGACAGCCTATGGCTACACCTTC	CASSIGWTAYGYTF
-	TRBV27	TRBD1	TRBJ2-3	TGTGCCAGCAGTTTAAGGGGGCTGGGCACAGATACGCAGTATTTT	CASSLRGLGTDTQYF
once	TRBV19	-	TRBJ1-2	TGTGCCAGTAGTATAGGGACAGACTATGGCTACACCTTC	CASSIGTDYGYTF
-	TRBV11-2	-	TRBJ1-6	TGTGCCAGCAGCTTAGCCCGTCAGTACGGGAGGAGTTCACCCCTCCACTTT	CASSLARQYGRSSPLHF
-	TRBV2	-	TRBJ1-6	TGTGCCAGCAGTGAGATATCGAGCGGTTCACCCCTCCACTTT	CASSEISSGSPLHF
-	TRBV5-8	TRBD1	TRBJ1-1	TGTGCCAGCAGCTTGTGGACAGGGATCTCCCAGAACACTGAAGCTTTCTTT	CASSLWTGISQNTEAFF
-	TRBV5-5	-	TRBJ2-7	TGTGCCAGCAGCCACGGACAGACCTACGAGCAGTACTTC	CASSHGQTYEQYF
-	TRBV6-1	-	TRBJ1-5	TGTGCCAGCAGTGCCCCCCTCAATCAGCCCCAGCATTTT	CASSAPLNQPQHF
-	TRBV29-1	-	TRBJ1-2	TGCAGCGTTGACCGGGTCCTCGGAGCTAACTATGGCTACACCTTC	CSVDRVLGANYGYTF
-	TRBV7-3	-	TRBJ1-1	TGTGCCAGCAGCTTGTCAGGGAACACTGAAGCTTTCTTT	CASSLSGNTEAFF
-	TRBV7-9	-	TRBJ1-1	TGTGCCAGCAGCTTAGGACAAAGCAGGCCTGAAGCTTTCTTT	CASSLGQSRPEAFF
once	TRBV18	-	TRBJ1-5	TGTGCCAGCTCACCAGCCCAGGAACAGCCCCAGCATTTT	CASSPAQEQPQHF
-	TRBV20-1	-	TRBJ2-7	TGCAGTGCTAGGGAGGCCGGGGAGCAGTACTTC	CSAREAGEQYF
-	TRBV9	-	TRBJ2-5	TGTGCCAGCAGCCCAATCGGTGAGACCCAGTACTTC	CASSPIGETQYF
-	TRBV30	-	TRBJ2-7	TGTGCCTGGAGTGTAGGACTGACCTACGAGCAGTACTTC	CAWSVGLTYEQYF
-	TRBV9	-	TRBJ1-2	TGTGCCAGCAGCGTAGGCCCCAAAGCCTATGGCTACACCTTC	CASSVGPKAYGYTF
-	TRBV13	TRBD1	TRBJ1-1	TGTGCCAGCAGCTTGAGATCCGGTCAGGGGGCTGAAGCTTTCTTT	CASSLRSGQGAEAFF
-	TRBV6-1	-	TRBJ1-4	TGTGCCAGCAGTGCGGCGGGGTGGACTAATGAAAAACTGTTTTTT	CASSAAGWTNEKLFF
few	TRBV6-5	-	TRBJ1-2	TGTGCCAGCAGTGAGGGCACCTTTGGCGGCTACACCTTC	CASSEGTFGGYTF
-	TRBV5-5	-	TRBJ1-2	TGTGCCAGCAGCTCGCCGGGGGGGCATAAAGGCTACACCTTC	CASSSPGGHKGYTF
-	TRBV27	TRBD1	TRBJ2-4	TGTGCCAGCAGCCCCCGGGACAGGGGAAACATTCAGTACTTC	CASSPRDRGNIQYF
few	TRBV4-2	-	TRBJ2-7	TGTGCCAGCAGCCAGGATGACAAGAACTCCTACGAGCAGTACTTC	CASSQDDKNSYEQYF
-	TRBV5-8	-	TRBJ1-5	TGTGCCAGCAGCTTCGGAAGGGGAGGGCAGCCCCAGCATTTT	CASSFGRGGQPQHF
-	TRBV7-2	TRBD1	TRBJ1-2	TGTGCCAGCAGCTTGGACAGGGAATATGGCTACACCTTC	CASSLDREYGYTF
few	TRBV5-6	TRBD1	TRBJ1-1	TGTGCCAGCAGCAGGACAGGGGAAGGTGAAGCTTTCTTT	CASSRTGEGEAFF
-	TRBV5-4	TRBD2	TRBJ2-5	TGTGCCAGCAGCTACAGCGGGGGGCTCGGGGAGCAGTACTTC	CASSYSGGLGEQYF
once	TRBV30	-	TRBJ1-6	TGTGCCTGCGGACACATTTATAATTCACCCCTCCACTTT	CACGHIYNSPLHF
-	TRBV7-2	TRBD2	TRBJ2-1	TGTGCCAGCAGCTTAGGACTAGCGGGGGGTGACAATGAGCAGTTCTTC	CASSLGLAGGDNEQFF
-	TRBV27	TRBD1	TRBJ1-1	TGTGCCAGCAGTTTAACAGGGGGCTCAGAAGCTTTCTTT	CASSLTGGSEAFF
once	TRBV6-1	-	TRBJ1-2	TGTGCCAGCAGTGACGCCCTTTCGAGGGGCTACACCTTC	CASSDALSRGYTF
-	TRBV7-2	-	TRBJ2-7	TGTGCCAGCAGCTCCCGGGCGGGAAACGAGCAGTACTTC	CASSSRAGNEQYF
-	TRBV6-5	-	TRBJ2-7	TGTGCCAGCAGTTACTCCCAGGGAAGGGGCTACGAGCAGTACTTC	CASSYSQGRGYEQYF
-	TRBV9	-	TRBJ1-1	TGTGCCAGCACAACAGGAGCAGACACTGAAGCTTTCTTT	CASTTGADTEAFF
-	TRBV20-1	-	TRBJ2-5	TGCAGTGCTAAGACAGGAGAGACCCAGTACTTC	CSAKTGETQYF
-	TRBV6-5	-	TRBJ2-7	TGTGCCAGCAGTTACTCGCAGGGAACCTACGAGCAGTACTTC	CASSYSQGTYEQYF
-	TRBV15	-	TRBJ1-2	TGTGCCACCAGCAGAGACTATGGAGGCCCTAACTATGGCTACACCTTC	CATSRDYGGPNYGYTF
-	TRBV9	-	TRBJ1-3	TGTGCCAGCAGCGTAGCCCCGACAGGCTCTGGAAACACCATATATTTT	CASSVAPTGSGNTIYF
-	TRBV15	-	TRBJ2-1	TGTGCCACCAGCAGGACCTTAGGGGGAAGGCAGTTCTTC	CATSRTLGGRQFF
few	TRBV25-1	-	TRBJ1-1	TGTGCCAGCAGTGACAGGGTAGCTTTCTTT	CASSDRVAFF